This T cell receptor (beta chain) was profiled in a study of T cell responses to AZD1222 COVID-19 vaccine. For the study at large: Combined were second doses at about 4 or about 12 weeks. Notes on the study in general: Researchers report vaccine-associated CD4 TCRs spanning spike, with dominance at 160-218 and 743-854. None of the repertoires were sampled until the peak T cell response had passed.

TCRdb's table, derived via immunoSEQ multiplex PCR, lists solely in-frame clones and lacks some. The sample includes about 100,000 clones, about 90% seen only once; the top ten take around 20%. On this clone: Its target is not known.

The germline V gene has CDR1 MGHRA and CDR2 YSYEKL. This CDR3 is built from 15 residues. V gave up 5 bases and J gave up 7 bases; unmatched junction bases: 12. Sequences were derived from peripheral blood, sampled on day 0 of AZD1222 vaccination. The clonotype was recovered from an adult in good health. V and J are TRBV4-1 and TRBJ1-1; 8 positions agree with TRBD1. The CDR3 nucleotides are TGCGCCAGCAGCTCGTGGACAGGGCCCAAATTTGAAGCTTTCTTT. As protein: CASSSWTGPKFEAFF.